The 9 T cell receptor beta chains presented below share a single source sample, sequenced in a study of spatial heterogeneity in lung cancer. One entry per CDR3 protein, called by TCRdb with MiXCR from the 5' RACE reads. The table lists 40,000 to 45,000 distinct CDR3 sequences, under 7.5% of them singletons. Time point described: sample taken at primary tumor resection. The material sequenced was PBMCs, taken at surgery. Receptor source: a female donor with early-stage non-small cell lung cancer.

This clonotype was found many times. The chain has TRBV20-1 and TRBJ1-1; TRBD1 might be the D (6 bases). Germline V CDR1 and CDR2: DFQATT, SNEGSKA (reference sequence). The CDR3 has 16 amino acids. V gave up 3 bases and J gave up 3 bases, with 20 bases separating them. The CDR3 sequence is CSARAAGGLWDTEAFF. CDR3 nucleotides: TGCAGTGCTAGGGCCGCCGGGGGCCTATGGGACACTGAAGCTTTCTTT.

The table lists this clonotype with many counts. The chain combines TRBV4-3 with TRBJ2-4, with D uncertain. The CDR3 loop spans 17 amino acids. Between the trimmed V and J ends, which lost 0 bases and 0 bases, there was a span of 12 bases. Germline CDR1 LGHNA, CDR2 YSLEER. The CDR3 sequence: CASSQDSLGLAKNIQYF. The DNA of the CDR3 is TGCGCCAGCAGCCAAGATAGCTTGGGTTTAGCCAAAAACATTCAGTACTTC.

This clonotype was found a few times. The V gene is TRBV19, the J gene TRBJ2-7; 8 positions match TRBD1. Losses at the gene ends were 6 bases for V and 6 bases for J; bases not matched to a gene: 4. CDR3 length equals 12 residues. The V gene's germline CDR1 is LNHDA and CDR2 SQIVND (reference sequence). For the CDR3, the DNA is TGTGCCAGTAGGGACAGGGTGAGCGAGCAGTACTTC. It translates to CASRDRVSEQYF. Using reference TRBV19 and TRBJ2-7 for the parts outside the CDR3, the full variable domain is DGGITQSPKYLFRKEGQNVTLSCEQNLNHDAMYWYRQDPGQGLRLIYYSQIVNDFQKGDIAEGYSVSREKKESFPLTVTSAQKNPTAFYLCASRDRVSEQYFGPGTRLTVT.

This clonotype was seen only a few times. The J gene is TRBJ2-5, the V gene TRBV28, with D perhaps assigned TRBD1 or TRBD2 (5 bases each). The CDR3 spans 14 residues. Germline V lookup: CDR1 MDHEN, CDR2 SYDVKM. The germline V and J ends were trimmed by 6 bases and 1 base, with 12 bases remaining between them. In DNA, the CDR3 is TGTGCCAGCAGCCTGCTCGGGGCCCAAGAGACCCAGTACTTC. It yields the protein CASSLLGAQETQYF.

The rearrangement links TRBV21-1 to TRBJ1-6. TRBV21-1 is a listed pseudogene. This CDR3 spans 9 amino acids. The CDR3, as DNA: TGTGCCAGCAAGGAACCCCTCCACTTT. Protein: CASKEPLHF.

In this sample, this clonotype turned up many times. The chain uses TRBV24-1 and TRBJ2-1, with D unresolved. The V end was cut by 4 bases, the J end by 2 bases, with 5 bases between. The CDR3 consists of 13 residues. Germline V gives CDR1 KGHDR, CDR2 SFDVKD. CDR3 sequence (DNA): TGTGCCACCAGTGACGGACCCTACAATGAGCAGTTCTTC. This encodes CATSDGPYNEQFF.

Ten or more counts support this clonotype. This chain connects TRBV29-1 to TRBJ2-7; D is perhaps TRBD1 (6 bases). This CDR3 has 13 residues. Germline CDR1 and CDR2: SQVTM and ANQGSEA. Trimming left V 4 bases short and J 2 bases short, with 12 bases between. CDR3 protein: CSVARGGTYEQYF. DNA for the CDR3: TGCAGCGTTGCCAGGGGTGGGACCTACGAGCAGTACTTC.

This clonotype was found many times. The chain recombines TRBV12-3 or TRBV12-4 with TRBJ2-3; D is perhaps TRBD1 (5 bases). V was clipped by 7 bases and J by 2 bases, with 19 bases between them. The CDR3 length is 16 residues. The CDR3 coding sequence is TGTGCCAGCACTCCTACCCAGGGAACCTACACAGATACGCAGTATTTT. It codes for CASTPTQGTYTDTQYF.

This clonotype was detected a few times. This rearrangement joins TRBV12-3 or TRBV12-4 to TRBJ1-5; D unresolved. This CDR3 has 13 amino acids. The V gene lost 3 bases and the J gene lost 7 bases, with 10 bases spanning the gap. CDR3 residues: CASSFTRNQPQHF. The CDR3 coding sequence is TGTGCCAGCAGTTTTACCCGAAACCAGCCCCAGCATTTT.